One T cell receptor beta chain is described in this entry. The data originate from a study of blood T cell repertoires in COVID-19. The protocol was immunoSEQ multiplex PCR, while the TCRdb copy is restricted to in-frame clones and leaves out a portion. This sample yields approximately 290,000 clones, of which around 85% are seen a single time; 0.85% to 0.9% belongs to the top ten. Looked up from germline, CDR1 is MNHEY and CDR2 is SVGAGI. This CDR3 has 15 residues. V was trimmed by 2 bases and J by 0 bases, leaving 10 bases between them. The sample was peripheral blood. The source is a human donor with COVID-19, enrolled during active disease. The donor label of this sample is uncertain. The J gene is TRBJ1-1, the V gene TRBV6-5; D remains ambiguous. The CDR3 nucleotides are TGTGCCAGCAGTTACGGCAGAACCCTGAACACTGAAGCTTTCTTT. This gives the protein CASSYGRTLNTEAFF.